This is a list of T cell receptor beta chains from one sample in a study of blood T cell repertoires in COVID-19. Repertoires were generated with immunoSEQ multiplex PCR, while TCRdb's copy carries only in-frame clones and drops some. This sample has 75,000 to 90,000 clones, with roughly 88% found just once. The sequenced sample was peripheral blood. The receptors originated from a woman aged 45-65 years in a cohort sampled during active COVID-19. The CDR3 runs from the conserved cysteine through the conserved F or W. The D gene is left open where the match is weak.

D gene: -
V gene: TRBV18
J gene: TRBJ2-1
CDR3 protein: CASSFRRDSVYNEQFF

D gene: -
V gene: TRBV7-9
J gene: TRBJ1-4
CDR3 protein: CASSPRAENEKLFF

D gene: -
V gene: TRBV28
J gene: TRBJ2-1
CDR3 protein: CASSSGLHNEQFF

D gene: -
V gene: TRBV19
J gene: TRBJ2-7
CDR3 protein: CASSIARGPSYEQYF

D gene: TRBD1
V gene: TRBV11-2
J gene: TRBJ2-4
CDR3 protein: CASGTVENIQYF

D gene: TRBD2
V gene: TRBV28
J gene: TRBJ2-3
CDR3 protein: CASSTSGTSDTQYF

D gene: -
V gene: TRBV7-2
J gene: TRBJ2-1
CDR3 protein: CASSFSRADNEQFF

D gene: TRBD2
V gene: TRBV28
J gene: TRBJ2-1
CDR3 protein: CASSPPGLEPYNEQFF

D gene: TRBD1
V gene: TRBV10-3
J gene: TRBJ1-1
CDR3 protein: CASQTGGNTEAFF

D gene: -
V gene: TRBV9
J gene: TRBJ2-2
CDR3 protein: CASSVGRGKNTGELFF

D gene: -
V gene: TRBV4-1
J gene: TRBJ1-6
CDR3 protein: CASSQPHNSPLHF

D gene: -
V gene: TRBV6-5
J gene: TRBJ1-3
CDR3 protein: CASAPAGRTGNTIYF

D gene: TRBD2
V gene: TRBV25-1
J gene: TRBJ2-1
CDR3 protein: CASSESASGRWNEQFF

D gene: -
V gene: TRBV18
J gene: TRBJ1-1
CDR3 protein: CASSSKTGPGTEAFF

D gene: -
V gene: TRBV28
J gene: TRBJ1-1
CDR3 protein: CASSLTPGTEAFF

D gene: -
V gene: TRBV2
J gene: TRBJ1-5
CDR3 protein: CASQRSYSGNQPQHF

D gene: TRBD1
V gene: TRBV6-5
J gene: TRBJ2-7
CDR3 protein: CASSFKDRGHEQYF

D gene: -
V gene: TRBV2
J gene: TRBJ1-3
CDR3 protein: CASSRTAISGNTIYF

D gene: TRBD2
V gene: TRBV29-1
J gene: TRBJ2-1
CDR3 protein: CSVLAGASYNEQFF

D gene: -
V gene: TRBV11-2
J gene: TRBJ2-4
CDR3 protein: CASSFREQGDIQYF

D gene: -
V gene: TRBV7-9
J gene: TRBJ2-7
CDR3 protein: CASSLASGGTGLRGEQYF

D gene: -
V gene: TRBV28
J gene: TRBJ2-1
CDR3 protein: CASSLRGLRNNEQFF

D gene: -
V gene: TRBV5-1
J gene: TRBJ1-1
CDR3 protein: CASYQDRLNTEAFF

D gene: -
V gene: TRBV29-1
J gene: TRBJ2-5
CDR3 protein: CSPFEAETQYF

D gene: TRBD1
V gene: TRBV19
J gene: TRBJ2-7
CDR3 protein: CASGDSHYEQYF

D gene: -
V gene: TRBV18
J gene: TRBJ1-3
CDR3 protein: CASSPRGFSGNTIYF

D gene: TRBD2
V gene: TRBV12-3/TRBV12-4
J gene: TRBJ2-7
CDR3 protein: CASSSGGAPFF

D gene: -
V gene: TRBV7-8
J gene: TRBJ2-2
CDR3 protein: CASSRRDSAGTGELFF

D gene: TRBD2
V gene: TRBV5-1
J gene: TRBJ2-1
CDR3 protein: CASSLAGGPSYNEQFF

D gene: TRBD2
V gene: TRBV9
J gene: TRBJ2-4
CDR3 protein: CASSVTSGSGGKNIQYF

D gene: TRBD1
V gene: TRBV29-1
J gene: TRBJ1-1
CDR3 protein: CSVNRGLDTEAFF

D gene: TRBD2
V gene: TRBV9
J gene: TRBJ2-5
CDR3 protein: CASSVGTGLETQETQYF

D gene: -
V gene: TRBV6-2/TRBV6-3
J gene: TRBJ2-7
CDR3 protein: CASSYAHLALVDEQYF

D gene: TRBD2
V gene: TRBV15
J gene: TRBJ2-1
CDR3 protein: CATSRYGTSGRAGEDEQFF

D gene: -
V gene: TRBV6-5
J gene: TRBJ2-7
CDR3 protein: CASSYGAGGRTYEQYF

D gene: TRBD1
V gene: TRBV2
J gene: TRBJ2-3
CDR3 protein: CASRRGQGSTDTQYF

D gene: -
V gene: TRBV6-5
J gene: TRBJ1-3
CDR3 protein: CAIGEEVGNTIYF

D gene: -
V gene: TRBV5-1
J gene: TRBJ1-2
CDR3 protein: CASSLVAAGPNYGYTF

D gene: -
V gene: TRBV7-7
J gene: TRBJ2-2
CDR3 protein: CASSHLDSNTGELFF

D gene: -
V gene: TRBV30
J gene: TRBJ1-1
CDR3 protein: CAWSRDVNTEAFF

D gene: TRBD2
V gene: TRBV11-2
J gene: TRBJ2-1
CDR3 protein: CASSWLAGGRDEQFF

D gene: TRBD2
V gene: TRBV5-5
J gene: TRBJ2-1
CDR3 protein: CASSFSSGKGQFF

D gene: TRBD2
V gene: TRBV27
J gene: TRBJ2-1
CDR3 protein: CASSLGLAGVPNEQFF

D gene: TRBD2
V gene: TRBV28
J gene: TRBJ2-7
CDR3 protein: CASSLWGRESNEQYF

D gene: TRBD2
V gene: TRBV9
J gene: TRBJ2-1
CDR3 protein: CASSVLGRSGRDNEQFF

D gene: -
V gene: TRBV24-1
J gene: TRBJ1-3
CDR3 protein: CATSDRGSGNTIYF

D gene: -
V gene: TRBV28
J gene: TRBJ1-5
CDR3 protein: CASSFGGPYQPQHF

D gene: TRBD2
V gene: TRBV10-3
J gene: TRBJ2-1
CDR3 protein: CAISESLAGGPFEQFF

D gene: -
V gene: TRBV6-6
J gene: TRBJ2-2
CDR3 protein: CASNERQGNTGELFF

D gene: TRBD2
V gene: TRBV4-1
J gene: TRBJ2-1
CDR3 protein: CASTPQSSGRRDEQFF

D gene: TRBD1
V gene: TRBV29-1
J gene: TRBJ2-3
CDR3 protein: CSVEGTESSTDTQYF

D gene: TRBD2
V gene: TRBV28
J gene: TRBJ2-7
CDR3 protein: CASSTTSWFYEQYF

D gene: TRBD1
V gene: TRBV5-1
J gene: TRBJ1-4
CDR3 protein: CASSFSTGTTTNEKLFF

D gene: TRBD1
V gene: TRBV27
J gene: TRBJ1-1
CDR3 protein: CASSLLQGPNTEAFF